What follows is one TCR beta chain and its context. This receptor's antigen is unknown. Base quality data are lacking; no much larger clone is found one base away. This specimen's treatment or condition label, interpreted: allogeneic hematopoietic cell transplantation with graft depleted of TCRalphabeta T cells and CD19 B cells. TCRalphabeta/CD19-depleted allogeneic hematopoietic cell grafts were given to the transplant recipients, all of whom were children. This sample stems from a study of T-cell reconstitution after alpha-beta-depleted transplantation in children listed by TCRdb under 2016. With respect to the entire study: T-cell immune reconstitution after TCRalphabeta/CD19-depleted allogeneic hematopoietic cell transplantation in children was quantitatively tracked in the study by means of TCR repertoire profiling. Here is what the overall study found, with its caveats: Hyperexpanded clone frequencies declined over subsequent months; after one year, T-cell counts and TCRbeta diversity were mostly attributed to newly produced T cells. Apparently early alphabetaT-cell count recovery about two months after transplant reportedly relied on only several hundred rapidly expanded clones derived from non-depleted graft cells. In some patients, the high TCRbeta diversity seen at day 60 was put down to recipient T cells and intrathymic progenitors that had survived conditioning.

V drops 5 bases and J drops 0 bases, leaving 14 bases in between. The CDR3 contains 15 residues, cysteine and phenylalanine counted. The read is trimmed to its CDR3 DNA, 45 bases read in frame from base 1. The germline V gene (reference sequence) sets CDR1 to SEHNR and CDR2 to FQNEAQ. The library came from PCR. The reads were generated on an Illumina HiSeq 2500. Molecular barcoding was employed in the preparation of TCR libraries, with unique molecular identifiers being used to normalize TCRbeta repertoire quantification. Using fastp trimming at Q25 and MiXCR clonotype assembly, TCRdb reanalyzed the public sequencing data and kept in-frame beta chains. Merged by CDR3 protein, the rows form single entries marked with the most common genes and DNA. This sample comprises hundreds of thousands of distinct CDR3 sequences, roughly 15% of them detected only once. 5% of the sample lies in the top ten.

Sequenced here: PBMCs, mostly from graft donor cells, sampled 360 days after TCRalphabeta/CD19-depleted stem cell transplant. The chain employs TRBV7-9 and TRBJ2-7; a weak D assignment points to TRBD1 (5 bases agree). This clonotype was sampled from a male patient younger than 18 who had a stem cell transplant for acute lymphoblastic leukemia, so the T cells may come from the graft donor. The CDR3 loop reads CASSLGWGGSYEQYF. In nucleotides, the sequence is TGTGCCAGCAGCCTCGGATGGGGCGGCTCCTACGAGCAGTACTTC.